This is a list of T cell receptor beta chains from one sample in a study of blood T cell repertoires in COVID-19. TCRdb keeps only in-frame clones here, not all; method: immunoSEQ multiplex PCR. The repertoire has some 96,000 clones, about nine tenths of them found once; the top ten carry under 13%. The sample was peripheral blood. The receptors derive from a man in his fifties or sixties with acute or convalescent COVID-19. CDR3s include the opening cysteine and the closing phenylalanine or tryptophan. Fields, in order: J gene, V gene, D gene, clone size, CDR3 DNA, CDR3 protein. D genes are given only for firm matches. For some rows the clone size is stated as once, few or many, or as a class when expanded; others skip it.

TRBJ2-7,TRBV6-1,NA,once,TGTGCCAGCTGTGAGCGGAGTAGCCGGAGCTCCTACGAGCAGTACTTC,CASCERSSRSSYEQYF
TRBJ2-3,TRBV11-2,TRBD2,NA,TGTGCCAGCAGCTTTAGCGGGAGAGATTCAGATACGCAGTATTTT,CASSFSGRDSDTQYF
TRBJ2-5,TRBV12-3/TRBV12-4,NA,NA,TGTGCCAGCAGTTTAATAGCGGAGACCCAGTACTTC,CASSLIAETQYF
TRBJ2-7,TRBV29-1,TRBD2,NA,TGCAGCGTTCAGACTCAGACTAGCGGGGGCTACGAGCAGTACTTC,CSVQTQTSGGYEQYF
TRBJ1-2,TRBV6-5,NA,NA,TGTGCCAGCAGTTACTCTGTTAATGGGCCCTATGGCTACACCTTC,CASSYSVNGPYGYTF
TRBJ1-2,TRBV28,TRBD1,NA,TGTGCCAGCAGTTTAGGGGACAGATCTTACTATGGCTACACCTTC,CASSLGDRSYYGYTF
TRBJ2-1,TRBV11-3,TRBD1,NA,TGTGCCAGCAGCCGTCGACAGGGCTACAATGAGCAGTTCTTC,CASSRRQGYNEQFF
TRBJ2-1,TRBV4-1,NA,NA,TGCGCCAGCAGCCAACCTAGCGACAATGAGCAGTTCTTC,CASSQPSDNEQFF
TRBJ2-7,TRBV6-5,TRBD2,NA,TGTGCCAGCCGGACTAGCGGGAGGGGCCTCTACGAGCAGTACTTC,CASRTSGRGLYEQYF
TRBJ1-4,TRBV27,TRBD1,few,TGTGCCAGCAGTTTATCCCAGACAGGGAGTAATGAAAAACTGTTTTTT,CASSLSQTGSNEKLFF
TRBJ1-2,TRBV6-5,NA,NA,TGTGCCAGCAGTTCCCCCTCGGCCGGGAACTATGGCTACACCTTC,CASSSPSAGNYGYTF
TRBJ2-2,TRBV7-9,NA,NA,TGTGCCAGCAGCAGAGTTTCGGGGGGCATGACCGGGGAGCTGTTTTTT,CASSRVSGGMTGELFF
TRBJ2-6,TRBV7-6,NA,NA,TGTGCCAGCACCCCCTCGGGGTCCGCCGGGATGATTGGGGCCAACGTCCTGACTTTC,CASTPSGSAGMIGANVLTF